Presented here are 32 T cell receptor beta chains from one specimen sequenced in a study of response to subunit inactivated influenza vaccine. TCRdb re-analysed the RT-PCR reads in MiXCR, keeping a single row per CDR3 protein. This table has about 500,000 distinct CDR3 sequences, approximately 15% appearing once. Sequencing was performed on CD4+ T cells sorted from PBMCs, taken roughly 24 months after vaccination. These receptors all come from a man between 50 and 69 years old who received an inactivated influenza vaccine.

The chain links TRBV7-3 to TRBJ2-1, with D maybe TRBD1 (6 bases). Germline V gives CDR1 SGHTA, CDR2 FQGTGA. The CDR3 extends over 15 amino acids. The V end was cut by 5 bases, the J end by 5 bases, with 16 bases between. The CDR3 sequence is CASSLQGLRDNEQFF. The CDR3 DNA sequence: TGTGCCAGCAGCCTACAGGGTTTACGGGACAATGAGCAGTTCTTC.

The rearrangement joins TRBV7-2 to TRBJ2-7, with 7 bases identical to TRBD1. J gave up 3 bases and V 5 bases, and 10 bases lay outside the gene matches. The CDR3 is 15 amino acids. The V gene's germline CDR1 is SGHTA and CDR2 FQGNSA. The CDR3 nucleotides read TGTGCCAGCAGCGCCTACGGGACAGTAGGCTACGAGCAGTACTTC. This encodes CASSAYGTVGYEQYF.

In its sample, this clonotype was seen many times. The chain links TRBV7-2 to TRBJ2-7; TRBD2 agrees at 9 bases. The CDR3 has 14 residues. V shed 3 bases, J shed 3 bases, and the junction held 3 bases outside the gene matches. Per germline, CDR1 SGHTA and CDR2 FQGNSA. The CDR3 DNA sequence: TGTGCCAGCAGCTTGACTAGCGGACTCTACGAGCAGTACTTC. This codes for CASSLTSGLYEQYF.

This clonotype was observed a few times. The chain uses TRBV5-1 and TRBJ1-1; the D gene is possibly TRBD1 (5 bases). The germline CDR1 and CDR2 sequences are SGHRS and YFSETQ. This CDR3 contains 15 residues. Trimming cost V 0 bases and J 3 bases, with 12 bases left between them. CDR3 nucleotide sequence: TGCGCCAGCAGCTTGGAAAGGGGCAGGGACACTGAAGCTTTCTTT. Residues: CASSLERGRDTEAFF. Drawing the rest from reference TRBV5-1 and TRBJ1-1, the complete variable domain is KAGVTQTPRYLIKTRGQQVTLSCSPISGHRSVSWYQQTPGQGLQFLFEYFSETQRNKGNFPGRFSGRQFSNSRSEMNVSTLELGDSALYLCASSLERGRDTEAFFGQGTRLTVV.

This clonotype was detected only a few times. The CDR3 DNA reads TGTGCCAGCAGTTCAGCCGCGGGGCTATACACAGATACGCAGTATTTT. Residues: CASSSAAGLYTDTQYF. The chain uses TRBV6-5 and TRBJ2-3; D is possibly TRBD2 (6 bases). V was pared by 4 bases and J by 2 bases, with 16 bases between. The V gene's germline CDR1 is MNHEY and CDR2 SVGAGI. The CDR3 has 16 residues.

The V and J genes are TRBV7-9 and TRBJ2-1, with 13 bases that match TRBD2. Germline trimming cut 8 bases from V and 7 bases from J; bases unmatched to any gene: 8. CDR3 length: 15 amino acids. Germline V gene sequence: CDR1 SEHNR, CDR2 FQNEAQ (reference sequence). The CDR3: CASLETSGRINEQFF. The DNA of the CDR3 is TGTGCCAGCCTGGAGACTAGCGGGAGGATTAATGAGCAGTTCTTC.

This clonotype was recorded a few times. The CDR3: CASSPGGAKQFF. The CDR3 coding sequence is TGTGCCAGCAGCCCCGGGGGGGCAAAGCAGTTCTTC. This chain uses TRBV3-1 with TRBJ2-1; 8 nucleotides align to TRBD2. The CDR3 is made up of 12 amino acids. With V trimmed by 4 bases and J by 11 bases, 4 bases remained unmatched. CDR1 LGHDT and CDR2 YNNKEL come from the germline V gene (reference sequence).

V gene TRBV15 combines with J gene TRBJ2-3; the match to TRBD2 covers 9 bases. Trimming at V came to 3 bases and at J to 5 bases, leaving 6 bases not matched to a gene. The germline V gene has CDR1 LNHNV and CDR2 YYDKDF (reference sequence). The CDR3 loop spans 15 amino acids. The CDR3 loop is CATSSDSGSVDTQYF. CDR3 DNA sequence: TGTGCCACCAGCAGTGATAGCGGGAGTGTAGATACGCAGTATTTT.

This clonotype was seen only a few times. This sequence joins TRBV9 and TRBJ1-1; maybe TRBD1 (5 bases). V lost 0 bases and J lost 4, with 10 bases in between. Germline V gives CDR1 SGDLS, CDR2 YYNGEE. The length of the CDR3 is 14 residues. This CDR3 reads CASSVAGGFTEAFF. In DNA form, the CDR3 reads TGTGCCAGCAGCGTAGCCGGGGGTTTCACTGAAGCTTTCTTT.

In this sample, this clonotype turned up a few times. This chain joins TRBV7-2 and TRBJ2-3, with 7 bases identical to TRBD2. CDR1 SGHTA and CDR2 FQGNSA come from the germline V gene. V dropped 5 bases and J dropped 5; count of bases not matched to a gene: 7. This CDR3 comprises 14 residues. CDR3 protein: CASSISGVVDTQYF. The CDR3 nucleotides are TGTGCCAGCAGCATAAGCGGGGTGGTAGATACGCAGTATTTT. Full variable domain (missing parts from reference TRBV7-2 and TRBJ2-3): GAGVSQSPSNKVTEKGKDVELRCDPISGHTALYWYRQSLGQGLEFLIYFQGNSAPDKSGLPSDRFSAERTGGSVSTLTIQRTQQEDSAVYLCASSISGVVDTQYFGPGTRLTVL.

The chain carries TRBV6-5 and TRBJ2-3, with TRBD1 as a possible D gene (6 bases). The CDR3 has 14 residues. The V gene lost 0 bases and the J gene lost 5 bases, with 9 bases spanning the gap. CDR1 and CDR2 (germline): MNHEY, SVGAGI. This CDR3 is CASSYSSRGDTQYF. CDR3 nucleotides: TGTGCCAGCAGTTACTCGTCCAGGGGAGATACGCAGTATTTT.

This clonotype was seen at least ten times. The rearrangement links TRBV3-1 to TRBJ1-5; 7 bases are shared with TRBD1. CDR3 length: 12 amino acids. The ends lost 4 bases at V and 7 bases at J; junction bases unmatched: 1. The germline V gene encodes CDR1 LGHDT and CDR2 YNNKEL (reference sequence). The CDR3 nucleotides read TGTGCCAGCAGCCGACAGGGCCAGCCCCAGCATTTT. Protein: CASSRQGQPQHF.

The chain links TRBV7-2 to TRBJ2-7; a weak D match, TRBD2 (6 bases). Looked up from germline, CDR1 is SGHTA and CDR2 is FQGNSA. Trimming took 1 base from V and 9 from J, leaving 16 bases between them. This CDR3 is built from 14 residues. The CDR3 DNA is TGTGCCAGCAGCTTAGGGAGGGGCCAAGGGGCGCAGTACTTC. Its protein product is CASSLGRGQGAQYF.

The CDR3 nucleotides read TGCAGCGTTGGCGGGACTAGCGGGGACACAGATACGCAGTATTTT. The encoded protein is CSVGGTSGDTDTQYF. This chain links TRBV29-1 with TRBJ2-3; 13 bases map to TRBD2. CDR3 length equals 15 residues. The V gene end was trimmed by 4 bases and the J gene end by 2 bases; junction bases not matched to a gene: 3. CDR1 and CDR2 (germline): SQVTM, ANQGSEA.

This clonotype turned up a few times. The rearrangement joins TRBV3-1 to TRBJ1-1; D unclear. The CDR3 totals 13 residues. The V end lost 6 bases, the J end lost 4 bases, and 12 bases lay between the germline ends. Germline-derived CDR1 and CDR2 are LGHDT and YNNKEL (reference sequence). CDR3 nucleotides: TGTGCCAGCAGATCGACCCCCGGCACTGAAGCTTTCTTT. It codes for CASRSTPGTEAFF.

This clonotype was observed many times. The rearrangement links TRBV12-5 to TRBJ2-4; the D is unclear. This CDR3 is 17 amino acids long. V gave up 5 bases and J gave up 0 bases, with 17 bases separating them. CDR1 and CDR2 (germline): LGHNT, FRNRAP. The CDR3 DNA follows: TGTGCTAGTGGTCCGCCGAGAGGCGGATTAGCCAAAAACATTCAGTACTTC. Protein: CASGPPRGGLAKNIQYF.

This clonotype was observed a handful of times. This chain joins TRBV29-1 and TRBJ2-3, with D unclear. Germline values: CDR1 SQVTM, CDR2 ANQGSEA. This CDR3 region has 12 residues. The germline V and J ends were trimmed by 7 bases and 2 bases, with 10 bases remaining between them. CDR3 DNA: TGCAGCGCCTCCCGGATCACAGATACGCAGTATTTT. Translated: CSASRITDTQYF.

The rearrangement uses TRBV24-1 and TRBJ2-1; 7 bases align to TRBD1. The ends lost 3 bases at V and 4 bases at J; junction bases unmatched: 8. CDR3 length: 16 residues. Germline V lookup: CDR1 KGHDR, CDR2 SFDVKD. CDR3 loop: CATSDRLGTEYNEQFF. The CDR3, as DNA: TGTGCCACCAGTGATCGCCTCGGGACAGAGTACAATGAGCAGTTCTTC.

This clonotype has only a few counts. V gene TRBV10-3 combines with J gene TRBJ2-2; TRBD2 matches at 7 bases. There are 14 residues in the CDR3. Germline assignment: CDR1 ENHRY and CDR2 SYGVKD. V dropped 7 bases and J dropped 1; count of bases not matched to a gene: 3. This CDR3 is CAIKGGGNTGELFF. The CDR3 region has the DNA TGTGCCATCAAGGGCGGGGGGAACACCGGGGAGCTGTTTTTT.

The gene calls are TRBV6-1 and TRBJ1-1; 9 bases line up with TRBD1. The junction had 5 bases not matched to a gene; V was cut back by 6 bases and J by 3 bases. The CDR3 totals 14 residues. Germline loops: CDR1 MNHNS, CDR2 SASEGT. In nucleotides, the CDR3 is TGTGCCAGCAGGGACAGGGGAAGGGACACTGAAGCTTTCTTT. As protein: CASRDRGRDTEAFF.

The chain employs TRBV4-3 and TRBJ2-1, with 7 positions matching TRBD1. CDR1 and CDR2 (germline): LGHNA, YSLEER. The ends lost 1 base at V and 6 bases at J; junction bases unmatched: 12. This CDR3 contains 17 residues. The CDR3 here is CASSQVGKWGTANEQFF. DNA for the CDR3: TGCGCCAGCAGCCAAGTCGGTAAATGGGGGACAGCCAATGAGCAGTTCTTC.

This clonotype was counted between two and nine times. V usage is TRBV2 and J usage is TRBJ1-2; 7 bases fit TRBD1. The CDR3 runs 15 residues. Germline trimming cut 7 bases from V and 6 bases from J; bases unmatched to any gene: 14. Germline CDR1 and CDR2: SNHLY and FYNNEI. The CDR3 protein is CASMDGQAFWNGYTF. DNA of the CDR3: TGTGCCAGCATGGATGGACAGGCGTTCTGGAATGGCTACACCTTC.

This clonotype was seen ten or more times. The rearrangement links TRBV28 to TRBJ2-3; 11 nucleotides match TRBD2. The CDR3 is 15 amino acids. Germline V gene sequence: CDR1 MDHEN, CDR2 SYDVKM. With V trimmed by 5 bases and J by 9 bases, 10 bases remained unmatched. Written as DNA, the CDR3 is TGTGCCAGCAGTGTAGCGGGAGGGTATTTTGAGACGCAGTATTTT. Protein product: CASSVAGGYFETQYF.

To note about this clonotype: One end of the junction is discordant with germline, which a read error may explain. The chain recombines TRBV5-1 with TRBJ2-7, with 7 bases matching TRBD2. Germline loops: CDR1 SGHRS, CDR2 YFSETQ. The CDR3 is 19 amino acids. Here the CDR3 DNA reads TGCGCCAGCAGCATTACGATGGCTAGCGGTTCGGTCCAGTCCTACGAGCGGTACTTC. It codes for CASSITMASGSVQSYERYF.

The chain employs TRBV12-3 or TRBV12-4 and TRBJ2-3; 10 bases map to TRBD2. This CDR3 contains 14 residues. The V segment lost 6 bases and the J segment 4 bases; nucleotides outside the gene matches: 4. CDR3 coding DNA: TGTGCCAGCAGGGTCCTAGCGGGGGCAGATACGCAGTATTTT. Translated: CASRVLAGADTQYF.

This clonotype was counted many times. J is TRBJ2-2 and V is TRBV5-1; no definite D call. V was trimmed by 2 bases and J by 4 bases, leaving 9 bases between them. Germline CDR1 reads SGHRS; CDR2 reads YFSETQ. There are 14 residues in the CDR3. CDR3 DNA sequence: TGCGCCAGCAGCTTATCTTCAGTCACCGGGGAGCTGTTTTTT. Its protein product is CASSLSSVTGELFF.

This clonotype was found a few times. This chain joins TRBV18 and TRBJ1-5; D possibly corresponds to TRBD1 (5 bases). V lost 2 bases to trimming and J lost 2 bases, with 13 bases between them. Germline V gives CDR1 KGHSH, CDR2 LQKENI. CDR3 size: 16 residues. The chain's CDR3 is CASSPGIAGRNQPQHF. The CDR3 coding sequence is TGTGCCAGCTCACCAGGAATCGCGGGACGCAATCAGCCCCAGCATTTT.

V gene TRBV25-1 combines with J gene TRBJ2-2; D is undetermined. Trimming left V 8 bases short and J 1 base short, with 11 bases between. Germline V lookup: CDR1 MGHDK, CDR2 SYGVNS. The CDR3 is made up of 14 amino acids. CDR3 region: CASCKGLNTGELFF. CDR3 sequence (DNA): TGTGCCAGCTGCAAGGGTCTGAACACCGGGGAGCTGTTTTTT. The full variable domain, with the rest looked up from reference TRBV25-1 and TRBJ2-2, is EADIYQTPRYLVIGTGKKITLECSQTMGHDKMYWYQQDPGMELHLIHYSYGVNSTEKGDLSSESTVSRIRTEHFPLTLESARPSHTSQYLCASCKGLNTGELFFGEGSRLTVL.

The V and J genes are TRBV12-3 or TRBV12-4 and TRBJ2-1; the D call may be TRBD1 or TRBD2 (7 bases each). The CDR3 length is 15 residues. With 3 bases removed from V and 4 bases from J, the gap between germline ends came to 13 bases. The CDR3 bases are TGTGCCAGCAGTTTCGCAGGGGGGGGATACAATGAGCAGTTCTTC. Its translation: CASSFAGGGYNEQFF.

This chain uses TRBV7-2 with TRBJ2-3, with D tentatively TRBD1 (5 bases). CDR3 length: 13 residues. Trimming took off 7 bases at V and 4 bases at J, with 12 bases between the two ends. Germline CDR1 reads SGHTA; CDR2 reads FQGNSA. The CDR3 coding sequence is TGTGCCAGCAAAATACAGGTCGCAGATACGCAGTATTTT. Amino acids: CASKIQVADTQYF.

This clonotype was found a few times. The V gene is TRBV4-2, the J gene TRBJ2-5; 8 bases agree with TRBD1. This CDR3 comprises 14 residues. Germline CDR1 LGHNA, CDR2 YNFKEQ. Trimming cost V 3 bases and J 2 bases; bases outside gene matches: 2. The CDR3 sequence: CASSQTGVQETQYF. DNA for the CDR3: TGTGCCAGCAGCCAGACAGGGGTTCAAGAGACCCAGTACTTC.

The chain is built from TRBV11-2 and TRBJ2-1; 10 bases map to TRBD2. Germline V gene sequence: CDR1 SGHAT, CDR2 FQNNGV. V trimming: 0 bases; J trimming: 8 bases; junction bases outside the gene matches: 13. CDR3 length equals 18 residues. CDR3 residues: CASSLELGLAGERDEQFF. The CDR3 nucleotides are TGTGCCAGCAGCTTAGAACTCGGTCTAGCGGGAGAAAGGGATGAGCAGTTCTTC.